This T cell receptor beta chain derives from a study of T cell responses to AZD1222 COVID-19 vaccine. Study-level results: Spike-specific TCR breadth rose after two AZD1222 doses, and depth rose as well. Baseline serology detected seropositivity in only 6 or 7 AZD1222 recipients. The study found vaccine-associated CD4 TCRs spanning spike, dominant at 160-218 and 743-854.

Sequenced by immunoSEQ multiplex PCR; TCRdb stores in-frame clones only, minus some. Found here are tens of thousands of clones, 88% of them singletons; the top ten hold 6.9%. V gave up 4 bases and J gave up 10 bases; unmatched junction bases: 8. This CDR3 has 14 amino acids. Per germline, CDR1 LGHDT and CDR2 YNNKEL (reference sequence). With regard to this clone: Its antigen is still unknown.

Sample: peripheral blood, taken 28 days after the second AZD1222 dose. The origin of this receptor is an adult who received the AZD1222 COVID-19 vaccine. The rearrangement joins TRBV3-1 (or the pseudogene TRBV3-2) to TRBJ2-7, with 12 bases identical to TRBD2. The CDR3 DNA reads TGTGCCAGCAGCCGTGGACTAGCGGGGTCTGTTCAGTACTTC. Its protein is CASSRGLAGSVQYF.